A selection of T cell receptor beta chains follows, all from one sample in a study of blood T cell repertoires in COVID-19. This table comes from immunoSEQ multiplex PCR, and its TCRdb copy is limited to in-frame clones, with some not included. The data contain about 200,000 clones, about four fifths of them singletons. Sequencing was performed on peripheral blood. The receptors here all came from a woman in her thirties or forties with COVID-19, enrolled during active disease. Each CDR3 is given with its conserved first and last residue. The order of the fields is clone size, J gene, V gene, D gene, CDR3 protein, CDR3 DNA. The D gene is left open where the match is weak. Size is stated for part of the rows, as once, few or many counts, or as a class when the clone is expanded.

clone_size: .; j_call: TRBJ1-1; v_call: TRBV6-5; d_call: .; cdr3_aa: CASSYSWQIIEAFF; cdr3_nt: TGTGCCAGCAGTTACTCGTGGCAGATCATTGAAGCTTTCTTT
clone_size: .; j_call: TRBJ2-5; v_call: TRBV5-1; d_call: TRBD1; cdr3_aa: CASSPAGGLQETQYF; cdr3_nt: TGCGCCAGCAGCCCGGCAGGGGGCCTCCAAGAGACCCAGTACTTC
clone_size: .; j_call: TRBJ2-7; v_call: TRBV5-3; d_call: TRBD1; cdr3_aa: CARSLTDRGLWRLSYEQYF; cdr3_nt: TGTGCCAGAAGCTTGACGGACAGGGGGCTGTGGCGGCTCTCCTACGAGCAGTACTTC
clone_size: .; j_call: TRBJ2-7; v_call: TRBV6-6; d_call: .; cdr3_aa: CASRQGGYEQYF; cdr3_nt: TGTGCCAGCCGACAGGGAGGATACGAGCAGTACTTC
clone_size: .; j_call: TRBJ2-2; v_call: TRBV6-2/TRBV6-3; d_call: TRBD2; cdr3_aa: CASSWLAGVRGELFF; cdr3_nt: TGTGCCAGCAGTTGGCTAGCGGGGGTACGAGGGGAGCTGTTTTTT
clone_size: .; j_call: TRBJ1-2; v_call: TRBV5-4; d_call: TRBD1; cdr3_aa: CASSGDSNYGYTF; cdr3_nt: TGTGCCAGCAGCGGGGACAGTAACTATGGCTACACCTTC
clone_size: .; j_call: TRBJ2-3; v_call: TRBV2; d_call: TRBD1; cdr3_aa: CASSERWSGQGSTDTQYF; cdr3_nt: TGTGCCAGCAGTGAGCGTTGGTCGGGACAGGGGAGCACAGATACGCAGTATTTT
clone_size: .; j_call: TRBJ1-1; v_call: TRBV7-9; d_call: .; cdr3_aa: CASSLRSNAEAFF; cdr3_nt: TGTGCCAGCAGCTTAAGATCTAACGCTGAAGCTTTCTTT
clone_size: .; j_call: TRBJ1-2; v_call: TRBV7-9; d_call: .; cdr3_aa: CASSLASGVNYGYTF; cdr3_nt: TGTGCCAGCAGCTTAGCGTCAGGGGTGAACTATGGCTACACCTTC
clone_size: .; j_call: TRBJ1-1; v_call: TRBV3-1/TRBV3-2; d_call: .; cdr3_aa: CASSQGDRGLMNTEAFF; cdr3_nt: TGTGCCAGCAGCCAAGGGGATAGGGGCCTTATGAACACTGAAGCTTTCTTT
clone_size: .; j_call: TRBJ2-7; v_call: TRBV27; d_call: .; cdr3_aa: CAVTGVGEQYF; cdr3_nt: TGTGCCGTTACAGGCGTGGGGGAGCAGTACTTC
clone_size: .; j_call: TRBJ2-1; v_call: TRBV2; d_call: TRBD2; cdr3_aa: CASRPGLAGGFEQFF; cdr3_nt: TGTGCCAGCAGGCCGGGACTAGCGGGAGGGTTTGAGCAGTTCTTC
clone_size: .; j_call: TRBJ2-3; v_call: TRBV3-1/TRBV3-2; d_call: TRBD1; cdr3_aa: CASSPYRGLRTDTQYF; cdr3_nt: TGTGCCAGCAGCCCGTACAGGGGGCTAAGGACAGATACGCAGTATTTT
clone_size: once; j_call: TRBJ2-3; v_call: TRBV5-4; d_call: TRBD2; cdr3_aa: CASRAWGGRDTQYF; cdr3_nt: TGTGCCAGCAGAGCTTGGGGAGGGAGGGATACGCAGTATTTT
clone_size: .; j_call: TRBJ2-3; v_call: TRBV5-5; d_call: TRBD1; cdr3_aa: CASSLTGGFTDTQYF; cdr3_nt: TGTGCCAGCAGCTTGACAGGGGGTTTCACAGATACGCAGTATTTT
clone_size: few; j_call: TRBJ1-2; v_call: TRBV3-1/TRBV3-2; d_call: .; cdr3_aa: CASSPPGDIYGYTF; cdr3_nt: TGTGCCAGCAGCCCCCCGGGGGATATCTATGGCTACACCTTC
clone_size: .; j_call: TRBJ1-1; v_call: TRBV12-3/TRBV12-4; d_call: .; cdr3_aa: CASGGAPNTEAFF; cdr3_nt: TGTGCCAGCGGAGGGGCACCGAACACTGAAGCTTTCTTT
clone_size: .; j_call: TRBJ1-4; v_call: TRBV5-4; d_call: .; cdr3_aa: CASSLMGRSNEKLFF; cdr3_nt: TGTGCCAGCAGCTTGATGGGCAGAAGTAATGAAAAACTGTTTTTT
clone_size: .; j_call: TRBJ1-3; v_call: TRBV11-2; d_call: TRBD1; cdr3_aa: CASGEQGAGNTIYF; cdr3_nt: TGTGCCAGCGGGGAACAGGGGGCTGGAAACACCATATATTTT
clone_size: .; j_call: TRBJ2-1; v_call: TRBV9; d_call: .; cdr3_aa: CASSVGGGTSYNEQFF; cdr3_nt: TGTGCCAGCAGCGTCGGAGGTGGGACAAGTTACAATGAGCAGTTCTTC
clone_size: .; j_call: TRBJ2-7; v_call: TRBV29-1; d_call: .; cdr3_aa: CSVVSPWEYEQYF; cdr3_nt: TGCAGCGTTGTTAGTCCATGGGAGTACGAGCAGTACTTC
clone_size: once; j_call: TRBJ2-1; v_call: TRBV27; d_call: TRBD2; cdr3_aa: CASQTGLTSYNEQFF; cdr3_nt: TGTGCCAGCCAGACGGGACTAACATCCTACAATGAGCAGTTCTTC
clone_size: .; j_call: TRBJ2-2; v_call: TRBV27; d_call: .; cdr3_aa: CASSFDSSLDTGELFF; cdr3_nt: TGTGCCAGCAGTTTCGACAGCTCCTTGGACACCGGGGAGCTGTTTTTT
clone_size: .; j_call: TRBJ2-4; v_call: TRBV7-3; d_call: TRBD1; cdr3_aa: CASSTGQGLSIQYF; cdr3_nt: TGTGCCAGCAGCACCGGACAGGGTCTCTCTATTCAGTACTTC